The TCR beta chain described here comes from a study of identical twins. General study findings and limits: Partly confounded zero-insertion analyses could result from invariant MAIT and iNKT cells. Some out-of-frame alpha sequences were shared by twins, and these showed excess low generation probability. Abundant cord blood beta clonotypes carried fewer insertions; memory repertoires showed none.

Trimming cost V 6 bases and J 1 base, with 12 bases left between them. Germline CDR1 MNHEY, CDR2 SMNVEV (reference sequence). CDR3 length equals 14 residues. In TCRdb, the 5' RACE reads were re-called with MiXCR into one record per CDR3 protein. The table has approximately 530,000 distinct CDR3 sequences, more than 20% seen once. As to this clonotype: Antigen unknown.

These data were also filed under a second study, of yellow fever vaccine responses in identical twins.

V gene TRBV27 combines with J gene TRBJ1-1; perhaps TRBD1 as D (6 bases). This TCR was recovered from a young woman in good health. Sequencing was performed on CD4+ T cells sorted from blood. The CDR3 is CASSLSGANTEAFF. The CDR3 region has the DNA TGTGCCAGCAGCTTGTCGGGGGCGAACACTGAAGCTTTCTTT.